This TCR beta chain comes out of a study of T cells in Graves' hyperthyroidism and ophthalmopathy. Study-level information: Peripheral blood was collected at initial diagnosis, before any treatment.

Regarding the study as a whole: With a median lead of roughly 6.2 months before onset, the model predicted ophthalmopathy.

This clonotype was picked up many times. As yet, its antigen is unknown. Amplification of TCR beta CDR3 regions was performed using RNA transcripts as template. An initial round of RT-PCR targeting the TCR CDR3 relied on the HTBI primer set. TCRdb independently ran MiXCR on the multiplex PCR reads; one entry per CDR3 protein. The repertoire holds 450,000 to 500,000 distinct CDR3 sequences, about 22% seen once, with 45% to 55% in the top ten. This clonotype was obtained from a woman aged 70-85 years with Graves' ophthalmopathy. The sample comprised blood.

CDR3 amino acids: CASSVGKETQYF. The CDR3 nucleotides are TGTGCCAGCAGTGTCGGGAAAGAGACCCAGTACTTC. V and J are TRBV2 and TRBJ2-5, with D perhaps TRBD2 (5 bases). The CDR3 is 12 residues long. V gave up 4 bases and J gave up 3 bases, with 6 bases separating them. CDR1 and CDR2 (germline): SNHLY, FYNNEI.